This TCR beta chain was observed in a study of blood T cell repertoires in COVID-19. As for the study in general: Researchers got acute and convalescent COVID-19 samples from the United States, Italy and Spain. T cells, B-cell-depleted T cells, or PBMCs provided the cDNA or gDNA that served as material.

CDR1 is LGHDT and CDR2 is YNNKEL in the germline V gene (reference sequence). The CDR3 totals 17 residues. V was cut by 3 bases and J by 2 bases, with 19 bases left in between. Per the authors' pipeline: Amplifying reference gene primers gave estimates of nucleated cell counts. Profiling relied on immunoSEQ multiplex PCR, and the TCRdb table lists in-frame clones only, not all of them. V, J and clone size are taken as reported in that table, and D and trimming were inferred from the DNA itself. The repertoire includes some 60,000 clones, around nine tenths of them detected once, and under 8.5% sits in the top ten.

This TCR derives from a human donor with active COVID-19. The donor label of this sample is uncertain. This sequence joins TRBV3-1 (or the pseudogene TRBV3-2) and TRBJ1-1; a possible D gene is TRBD1 (6 bases). Sequenced sample: peripheral blood. CDR3 loop: CASSQTRDTTSNTEAFF. The CDR3 DNA reads as TGTGCCAGCAGCCAGACGAGGGACACCACCAGCAACACTGAAGCTTTCTTT.